The rows below give T cell receptor beta chains drawn from one sample of a study of blood T cell repertoires in COVID-19. Method: immunoSEQ multiplex PCR; TCRdb's copy keeps in-frame clones and lacks some. The sample yields tens of thousands of clones, about 90% seen once. Source material: peripheral blood. Source of these receptors: a human donor in a cohort sampled during active COVID-19. CDR3s include the opening cysteine and the closing phenylalanine or tryptophan. The D gene is left open where the match is weak. Clone size is not always given. Where it is, it says once, few, many or a class for expanded clones.

TRBJ2-7,-,TRBV5-1,13,-,TGCGCCAGTGCTAGCAGGAGCTCCTACGAGCAGTACTTC,CASASRSSYEQYF
TRBJ1-5,-,TRBV27,12,-,TGTGCCAGCAGTTTCCCAGGGGAGCCCCAGCATTTT,CASSFPGEPQHF
TRBJ2-1,-,TRBV5-5,15,-,TGTGCCAGCAGCTTCGGAGGGAACTCCTACAATGAGCAGTTCTTC,CASSFGGNSYNEQFF
TRBJ2-3,-,TRBV5-4,16,-,TGTGCCAGCAGTCTAGTACGAGGTTCTAGCACAGATACGCAGTATTTT,CASSLVRGSSTDTQYF
TRBJ2-3,-,TRBV10-1,16,-,TGCGCCAGCAGTGAGTTTTACATCCCTAGCACAGATACGCAGTATTTT,CASSEFYIPSTDTQYF
TRBJ2-7,TRBD1,TRBV5-6,16,-,TGTGCCAGCAGCTTGGGGTCTCGGGACAGGGGCTACGAGCAGTACTTC,CASSLGSRDRGYEQYF
TRBJ1-3,-,TRBV30,14,-,TGTGCCTGGAATGACGGGGGATCTGGAAACACCATATATTTT,CAWNDGGSGNTIYF
TRBJ2-7,TRBD1,TRBV7-9,13,-,TGTGCCAGCAGTCCAGACAGGGGGGGAGAGCAGTACTTC,CASSPDRGGEQYF
TRBJ1-1,TRBD1,TRBV2,15,-,TGTGCCAGCAGTGCGCACGGGGGACAGAGTCTAGAAGCTTTCTTT,CASSAHGGQSLEAFF
TRBJ2-2,-,TRBV7-9,15,-,TGTGCCAGCAGCGCAACAGGGTTTAGGACCGGGGAGCTGTTTTTT,CASSATGFRTGELFF
TRBJ2-5,-,TRBV28,13,-,TGTGCCAGCAGTCCCGGACAGCAAGAGACCCAGTACTTC,CASSPGQQETQYF
TRBJ2-1,TRBD2,TRBV9,14,-,TGTGCCAGCAAGCGGCAGCGGGACGACGATGAGCAGTTCTTC,CASKRQRDDDEQFF
TRBJ1-2,-,TRBV10-3,16,-,TGTGCCATCAGTGATTCAACGTCAGGGTGGGGCTATGGCTACACCTTC,CAISDSTSGWGYGYTF
TRBJ1-5,TRBD1,TRBV5-5,15,-,TGTGCCAGCAGCTCTGGGGGACAGGGAGGCCAGCCCCAGCATTTT,CASSSGGQGGQPQHF
TRBJ1-5,-,TRBV2,16,-,TGTGCCAGCAGCTCCAGGTTGCGGGGTGTAGGGCAGCCCCAGCATTTT,CASSSRLRGVGQPQHF
TRBJ1-3,-,TRBV5-8,16,-,TGTGCCAGCAGCTTGGGTGCTGACAGAACGGGAAACACCATATATTTT,CASSLGADRTGNTIYF
TRBJ1-4,-,TRBV5-1,18,-,TGCGCCAGCAGCTTGGCCGCCGGACAGACATCAACTAATGAAAAACTGTTTTTT,CASSLAAGQTSTNEKLFF
TRBJ1-2,-,TRBV18,14,-,TGTGCCAGCTCACCCCGGGAGCAAAACTATGGCTACACCTTC,CASSPREQNYGYTF
TRBJ1-1,TRBD1,TRBV9,15,-,TGTGCCAGCAGCGGACCGGGACAGATGAACACTGAAGCTTTCTTT,CASSGPGQMNTEAFF
TRBJ2-5,-,TRBV7-3,14,-,TGTGCCAGCAGCCAGACTAGTCAGGCTTCTTCCCAGTACTTC,CASSQTSQASSQYF
TRBJ2-5,-,TRBV4-2,13,-,TGTGCCAGCAGCCAAGAGAGGAGGGAGACCCAGTACTTC,CASSQERRETQYF
TRBJ1-2,-,TRBV10-3,13,-,TGTGCCATCAGAGGAACAGTCATTGGGGGCTACACCTTC,CAIRGTVIGGYTF
TRBJ2-4,-,TRBV7-9,12,-,TGTGCCAGCAGCTTAGCGCCTCGGGATCAGTACTTC,CASSLAPRDQYF
TRBJ1-1,TRBD1,TRBV30,16,-,TGTGCCTGGAGTAAGAACCCGGGACAGGTGAACACTGAAGCTTTCTTT,CAWSKNPGQVNTEAFF
TRBJ2-3,TRBD2,TRBV10-1,18,-,TGCGCCAGCAGTGAGTCCACCGGGACTAGGGGGAGTACGGATACGCAGTATTTT,CASSESTGTRGSTDTQYF
TRBJ1-1,-,TRBV14,16,-,TGTGCCAGCAGCCAACCGCGCGCGGGTTCCGTGAATGAAGCTTTCTTT,CASSQPRAGSVNEAFF
TRBJ2-6,-,TRBV20-1,15,-,TGCAGTGCTAGTCCGACCGGGTCTGGGGCCAACGTCCTGACTTTC,CSASPTGSGANVLTF
TRBJ2-7,-,TRBV4-2,15,-,TGTGCCAGCAGCCAAGGGGGTTTACAGGGTTACGAGCAGTACTTC,CASSQGGLQGYEQYF
TRBJ2-3,TRBD2,TRBV5-1,15,-,TGCGCCAGCAGCATGACTAGCGGGGGGCCAGATACGCAGTATTTT,CASSMTSGGPDTQYF
TRBJ2-3,-,TRBV5-1,13,-,TGCGCCAGCAGCTGGACAGCTACAGATACGCAGTATTTT,CASSWTATDTQYF
TRBJ1-2,-,TRBV4-3,15,-,TGCGCCAGCAGCCAAGATACCACTGGGAGGGATGGCTACACCTTC,CASSQDTTGRDGYTF
TRBJ1-5,-,TRBV3-1/TRBV3-2,14,-,TGTGCCAGCAGCTCCAGGGGAACCTCCAAACCCCAGCATTTT,CASSSRGTSKPQHF
TRBJ2-1,-,TRBV27,14,-,TGTGCCAGCAGTTTAAGTGGGGCTCCCTATGAGCAGTTCTTC,CASSLSGAPYEQFF
TRBJ1-5,-,TRBV10-3,14,-,TGTGCCATCAGTGAGGCTCAGGGCGAACAGCCCCAGCATTTT,CAISEAQGEQPQHF
TRBJ1-1,-,TRBV19,15,-,TGTGCCAGTAGTATAGGGGGCAGGGAGGTTGCTGAAGCTTTCTTT,CASSIGGREVAEAFF
TRBJ2-1,-,TRBV27,15,few,TGTGCCAGCAGTACCTCGACAGTCTCCTACAATGAGCAGTTCTTC,CASSTSTVSYNEQFF
TRBJ1-4,-,TRBV12-5,17,-,TGTGCTAGTGGTTTGGTACTTAACCCCTCAACTAATGAAAAACTGTTTTTT,CASGLVLNPSTNEKLFF
TRBJ1-2,TRBD1,TRBV4-3,18,-,TGCGCCAGCAGCCCCCGAGGCCCGGGACAGGGGGAGTCTGTTGGCTACACCTTC,CASSPRGPGQGESVGYTF
TRBJ2-5,TRBD2,TRBV6-2/TRBV6-3,16,-,TGTGCCAGCAGTGCTCCGACTAGCGGGGGAGTAGAGACCCAGTACTTC,CASSAPTSGGVETQYF
TRBJ2-1,-,TRBV3-1/TRBV3-2,13,-,TGTGCCAGCAGCCAAGATTCCTATAGTGAGCAGTTCTTC,CASSQDSYSEQFF
TRBJ1-1,-,TRBV5-1,13,-,TGCGCCAGCAGCTCACAGGAGAACACTGAAGCTTTCTTT,CASSSQENTEAFF
TRBJ1-5,-,TRBV6-5,14,-,TGTGCCAGCAGACCGGGGTCCGCGCATCAGCCCCAGCATTTT,CASRPGSAHQPQHF